This T cell receptor (beta chain) stems from a study of T cell clones after liver transplantation. Study-wide background: Post-transplant blood was tracked for graft-donor-reactive T cell clones identified in a pre-transplant mixed lymphocyte reaction. Notes on the study in general: Circulating graft-donor-reactive CD4 TCRbeta sequences fell significantly post-transplant in 5 of 8 subjects.

This clone was detected only once. Antigen: not known. Germline-derived CDR1 and CDR2 are SQVTM and ANQGSEA. The CDR3 is 12 residues long. The V gene lost 1 base and the J gene lost 4 bases, with 7 bases spanning the gap. Assay: immunoSEQ multiplex PCR; the TCRdb copy retains only in-frame clones and omits some. The data hold tens of thousands of clones, with around four fifths observed a single time. Source: CD4+ T cells from blood, taken at the 22-month timepoint. The gene calls are TRBV29-1 and TRBJ2-5; D uncertain. The sequence came from a human patient who received a liver transplant. Some of the T cells might come from the graft donor. The CDR3 protein is CSVEAQLETQYF. The CDR3 nucleotides read TGCAGCGTTGAAGCACAGCTAGAGACCCAGTACTTC.